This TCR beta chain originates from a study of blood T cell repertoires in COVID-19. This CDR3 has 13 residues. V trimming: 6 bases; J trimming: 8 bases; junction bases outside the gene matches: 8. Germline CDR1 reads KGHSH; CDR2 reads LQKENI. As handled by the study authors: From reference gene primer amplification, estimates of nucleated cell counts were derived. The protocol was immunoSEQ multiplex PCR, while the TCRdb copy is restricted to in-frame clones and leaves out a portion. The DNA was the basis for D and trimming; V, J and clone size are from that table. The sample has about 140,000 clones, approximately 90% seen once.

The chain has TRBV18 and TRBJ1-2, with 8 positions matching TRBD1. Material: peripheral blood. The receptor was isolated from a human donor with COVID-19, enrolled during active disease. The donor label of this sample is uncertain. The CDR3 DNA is TGTGCCAGCTCTCGGGACAGGAGCCTCGGCTACACCTTC. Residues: CASSRDRSLGYTF.